These 5 T cell receptor beta chains came from one sample sequenced in a study of type 1 and type 2 diabetes patients (dated by TCRdb to 2016 to 2017). The sequencer listed for this sample is Illumina MiSeq. TCRbeta CDR3 amplification used genomic DNA from the sorted T cell subsets as template. The TCRbeta CDR3 region was amplified by multiplex PCR with 30 forward and 13 reverse primers. TCRdb applied fastp at Q25 and MiXCR to the public reads, then kept only in-frame beta chains. Entries that share a CDR3 protein sequence are merged under the most common genes and DNA. For this sample the table gives approximately 260,000 distinct CDR3 sequences, of which roughly 50% were detected only once. The ten largest make up roughly 15% of the sample. Sequenced input: peripheral blood mononuclear cells (PBMCs). These TCRs come from a man aged 18 to 35 with type 2 diabetes.

CDR3 residues: CASSDRGGLGGYTF. DNA for the CDR3: TGTGCCTCAAGCGATAGGGGGGGGCTCGGTGGCTACACCTTC. The chain combines TRBV9 with TRBJ1-2; the D gene is possibly TRBD1 (6 bases). Per germline, CDR1 SGDLS and CDR2 YYNGEE. V shed 10 bases and J shed 7 bases, with 23 bases lying between them. This CDR3 contains 14 residues.

This clonotype was counted at least ten times. The chain recombines TRBV2 with TRBJ1-6; 7 bases line up with TRBD1. Germline V gene sequence: CDR1 SNHLY, CDR2 FYNNEI. Trimming took 8 bases from V and 3 from J; bases not matched to a gene: 7. CDR3 length: 15 amino acids. In DNA form, the CDR3 reads TGTGCCAGCGGCAGACAGGGAAACTATAATTCACCCCTCCACTTT. It translates to CASGRQGNYNSPLHF.

The chain is built from TRBV12-3 or TRBV12-4 and TRBJ1-1; no firm D call. V was pared by 5 bases and J by 4 bases, with 11 bases between. This CDR3 contains 13 residues. DNA for the CDR3: TGTGCCAGCAGTCGAAGGTGGGGCACTGAAGCTTTCTTT. Translating it yields CASSRRWGTEAFF.

This clonotype was seen only a few times. The chain carries TRBV20-1 and TRBJ1-1, with 10 bases matching TRBD1. The CDR3 length is 16 residues. Germline loops: CDR1 DFQATT, CDR2 SNEGSKA (reference sequence). V trimming: 6 bases; J trimming: 0 bases; junction bases outside the gene matches: 10. The CDR3 bases are TGCAGTGCAATTCCGGGACAGGGGACCATGAACACTGAAGCTTTCTTT. It specifies CSAIPGQGTMNTEAFF.

Comments on this clonotype: This sequence may be a read error, since a much larger clone differs from it by one base. This chain links TRBV2 with TRBJ2-1; D unresolved. CDR1 is SNHLY and CDR2 is FYNNEI in the germline V gene. This CDR3 has 13 residues. In DNA, the CDR3 is TGTGCCAGCAGTGAAGGGTCCTGCAATGAGCAGTTCTTC. Encoded protein: CASSEGSCNEQFF.